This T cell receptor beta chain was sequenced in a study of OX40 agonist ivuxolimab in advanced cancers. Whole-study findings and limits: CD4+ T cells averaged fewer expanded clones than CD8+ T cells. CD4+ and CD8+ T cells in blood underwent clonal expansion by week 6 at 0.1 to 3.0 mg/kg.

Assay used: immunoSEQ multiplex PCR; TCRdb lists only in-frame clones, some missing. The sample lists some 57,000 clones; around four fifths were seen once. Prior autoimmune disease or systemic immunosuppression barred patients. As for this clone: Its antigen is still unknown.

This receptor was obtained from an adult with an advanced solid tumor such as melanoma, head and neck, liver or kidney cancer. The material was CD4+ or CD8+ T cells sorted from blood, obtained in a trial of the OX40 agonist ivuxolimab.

CDR3 in amino acids: CAWRNRDRRNSPLHF. The CDR3, as DNA: TGTGCCTGGAGGAACCGGGACAGGAGGAATTCACCCCTCCACTTT. The chain recombines TRBV30 with TRBJ1-6; 8 bases map to TRBD1. The CDR3 runs to 15 residues. The J segment lost 7 bases and the V segment lost 3 bases, leaving 8 bases of the junction unmatched. Germline V gene data show CDR1 as GTSNPN and CDR2 as SVGIG (reference sequence).